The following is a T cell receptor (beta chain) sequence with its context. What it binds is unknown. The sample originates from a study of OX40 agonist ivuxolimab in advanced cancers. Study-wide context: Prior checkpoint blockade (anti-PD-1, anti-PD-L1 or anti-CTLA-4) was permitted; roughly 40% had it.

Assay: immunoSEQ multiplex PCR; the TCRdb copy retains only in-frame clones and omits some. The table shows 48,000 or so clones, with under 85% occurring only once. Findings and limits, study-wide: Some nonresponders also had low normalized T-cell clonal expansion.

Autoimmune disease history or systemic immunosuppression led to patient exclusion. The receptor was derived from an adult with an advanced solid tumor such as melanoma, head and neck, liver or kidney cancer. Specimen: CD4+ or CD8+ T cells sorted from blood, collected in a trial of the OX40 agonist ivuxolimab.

In nucleotides, the CDR3 is TGTGCCTGGAGCCGCTCGAATATCAATCAGCCCCAGCATTTT. It encodes CAWSRSNINQPQHF. The chain couples TRBV30 to TRBJ1-5; no firm D call. The CDR3 is 14 residues long. Germline loops: CDR1 GTSNPN, CDR2 SVGIG (reference sequence). V was cut by 3 bases and J by 3 bases, with 12 bases left in between.